This T cell receptor (beta chain) stems from a study of T cell repertoires in aging, cancer and after chemotherapy. Background on the study: Paired samples before and after chemotherapy came from chronic lymphocytic leukemia patients on fludarabine- or bendamustine-based regimens. Millions of TCR reads were in the whole dataset.

Deletions cut 4 bases from V and 2 bases from J, with 12 bases between. This CDR3 spans 14 amino acids. CDR1 is MNHNY, CDR2 SVGAGI, per germline (reference sequence). Findings and limits, study-wide: Immunological memory after chemotherapy cannot be judged from the repertoire data. In healthy donors, age-related TCR diversity loss mainly reflected lost richness.

This clonotype qualifies as medium-sized. Its antigen is still unknown. TRB rearrangements spanning V, D and J were amplified using mixed TRB-A/B primers. TCRdb analysed the multiplex PCR reads with MiXCR anew, one entry per CDR3 protein. The data show over 6,500 distinct CDR3 sequences, 22% seen once. TCR beta rearrangements were amplified from peripheral blood genomic DNA. This clonotype was obtained from a human donor with a blood cancer. Sequenced input: blood. V and J are TRBV6-6 and TRBJ2-7, with a possible D match to TRBD2 (6 bases). CDR3 in DNA: TGTGCCAGCAGTTCGGGGGACGTCACCTACGAGCAGTACTTC. This translates into CASSSGDVTYEQYF.